The clone carrying this TCR beta chain occurred a few times. One end of the junction is discordant with germline, which a read error may explain. These data originate in a study of blood T cell repertoires in COVID-19. Study details: Nucleic acid was either cDNA or gDNA, and it came from T cells, B-cell-depleted T cells, or PBMCs.

Methods used by the authors: Researchers report that nucleated cell counts were estimated from reference gene primer amplification. Sequencing was performed with immunoSEQ multiplex PCR; in TCRdb, only in-frame clones are kept and a portion is missing. V, J and clone size were drawn from that table, and D and trimming were deduced from the DNA. The sample includes roughly 57,000 clones, around nine tenths seen only once; the top ten take 16%. Germline V gives CDR1 SNHLY, CDR2 FYNNEI. This CDR3 has 15 amino acids. The rearrangement joins TRBV2 to TRBJ2-1, with 10 positions matching TRBD2. The sequence derives from a man of 80 years or more with acute or convalescent COVID-19. The sequenced sample was peripheral blood. The CDR3 spells CASSSSGGGYDEQFF. CDR3 nucleotide sequence: TGTGCCAGCAGTTCCAGCGGGGGGGGCTACGATGAGCAGTTCTTC.